This is a list of T cell receptor beta chains from one sample in a study of blood T cell repertoires in COVID-19. TCRdb's copy holds only in-frame clones and misses some; the assay was immunoSEQ multiplex PCR. The repertoire holds over 150,000 clones, with roughly 88% as singletons. The sequenced material came from peripheral blood. The receptors here all came from a man between 60 and 75 years old with COVID-19, enrolled during active disease. Each CDR3 is given with its conserved first and last residue. Fields, in order: CDR3 DNA, CDR3 protein, D gene, V gene, J gene, clone size. The D gene is left open where the match is weak. Only part of the rows carry a size: once, few, many, or a class if the clone is expanded.

CDR3 DNA: TGTGCCAGTAGTATAATGGGGAGTGAGCAGTTCTTC
CDR3 protein: CASSIMGSEQFF
D gene: -
V gene: TRBV19
J gene: TRBJ2-1
clone size: once

CDR3 DNA: TGTGCCAGCTCTCCAGGACTAGCGGGAAGCAATGAGCAGTTCTTC
CDR3 protein: CASSPGLAGSNEQFF
D gene: TRBD2
V gene: TRBV18
J gene: TRBJ2-1
clone size: -

CDR3 DNA: TGTGCCAGCAGTCTTTACGCTATAGCGGGGGGTTCCTCCTACGAGCAGTACTTC
CDR3 protein: CASSLYAIAGGSSYEQYF
D gene: TRBD2
V gene: TRBV6-6
J gene: TRBJ2-7
clone size: few

CDR3 DNA: TGTGCCAGCAGTCACCCACTAGCGGGGAAGGAAGAGACCCAGTACTTC
CDR3 protein: CASSHPLAGKEETQYF
D gene: TRBD2
V gene: TRBV6-6
J gene: TRBJ2-5
clone size: -

CDR3 DNA: TGTGCCAGCAGTCCTCACATACTGAACACTGAAGCTTTCTTT
CDR3 protein: CASSPHILNTEAFF
D gene: -
V gene: TRBV9
J gene: TRBJ1-1
clone size: -

CDR3 DNA: TGTGCCAGCGGGGCGGGAAACCAAGAGACCCAGTACTTC
CDR3 protein: CASGAGNQETQYF
D gene: -
V gene: TRBV9
J gene: TRBJ2-5
clone size: -

CDR3 DNA: TGTGCCAGCAGTTTAGAGACAGGGTGGATGGGCGAGCAGTACTTC
CDR3 protein: CASSLETGWMGEQYF
D gene: TRBD1
V gene: TRBV28
J gene: TRBJ2-7
clone size: -

CDR3 DNA: TGTGCCAGCAGCTTGTTAACAGGGGAAGGCTACACCTTC
CDR3 protein: CASSLLTGEGYTF
D gene: TRBD1
V gene: TRBV5-4
J gene: TRBJ1-2
clone size: many

CDR3 DNA: TGTGCCAGCATTCTACAGGGCAATCAGCCCCAGCATTTT
CDR3 protein: CASILQGNQPQHF
D gene: -
V gene: TRBV28
J gene: TRBJ1-5
clone size: -

CDR3 DNA: TGTGCCATCAGTGGGGCTTATGAAGCTTTCTTT
CDR3 protein: CAISGAYEAFF
D gene: -
V gene: TRBV10-3
J gene: TRBJ1-1
clone size: -

CDR3 DNA: TGTGCCAGCAGCTTATATGGGGGGGGGACCTCTGGAAACACCATATATTTT
CDR3 protein: CASSLYGGGTSGNTIYF
D gene: -
V gene: TRBV9
J gene: TRBJ1-3
clone size: -

CDR3 DNA: TGTGCCAGCAGTTTAGAATACAGGGGGGGGACGAACACTGAAGCTTTCTTT
CDR3 protein: CASSLEYRGGTNTEAFF
D gene: TRBD1
V gene: TRBV27
J gene: TRBJ1-1
clone size: -

CDR3 DNA: TGTGCCAGCAGTTACACCTCGAGGTCCGGCTACACCTTC
CDR3 protein: CASSYTSRSGYTF
D gene: -
V gene: TRBV6-5
J gene: TRBJ1-2
clone size: once

CDR3 DNA: TGTGCCAGCAGCGTCGGGGGACAGGGGGTTAGCACTGAAGCTTTCTTT
CDR3 protein: CASSVGGQGVSTEAFF
D gene: TRBD1
V gene: TRBV7-2
J gene: TRBJ1-1
clone size: -

CDR3 DNA: TGTGCCAGCGAGGGACAGACCTACGAGCAGTACTTC
CDR3 protein: CASEGQTYEQYF
D gene: TRBD1
V gene: TRBV3-1/TRBV3-2
J gene: TRBJ2-7
clone size: -

CDR3 DNA: TGTGCCAGCACGCAGGGAGGTACGAGTAGCTACACCTTC
CDR3 protein: CASTQGGTSSYTF
D gene: -
V gene: TRBV3-1/TRBV3-2
J gene: TRBJ1-2
clone size: -

CDR3 DNA: TGCGCCAGCAGCCCAACTAGCGGGGGCCAGGGGGCCGGGGAGCTGTTTTTT
CDR3 protein: CASSPTSGGQGAGELFF
D gene: TRBD2
V gene: TRBV5-1
J gene: TRBJ2-2
clone size: many

CDR3 DNA: TGTGCCAGCAGCCAGGAATTCGGGAACACTGAAGCTTTCTTT
CDR3 protein: CASSQEFGNTEAFF
D gene: -
V gene: TRBV6-5
J gene: TRBJ1-1
clone size: -

CDR3 DNA: TGTGCCAGCAGTAACCAGATCGGGACTAGACCGACGAGCTCCTACAATGAGCAGTTCTTC
CDR3 protein: CASSNQIGTRPTSSYNEQFF
D gene: TRBD2
V gene: TRBV6-2/TRBV6-3
J gene: TRBJ2-1
clone size: -